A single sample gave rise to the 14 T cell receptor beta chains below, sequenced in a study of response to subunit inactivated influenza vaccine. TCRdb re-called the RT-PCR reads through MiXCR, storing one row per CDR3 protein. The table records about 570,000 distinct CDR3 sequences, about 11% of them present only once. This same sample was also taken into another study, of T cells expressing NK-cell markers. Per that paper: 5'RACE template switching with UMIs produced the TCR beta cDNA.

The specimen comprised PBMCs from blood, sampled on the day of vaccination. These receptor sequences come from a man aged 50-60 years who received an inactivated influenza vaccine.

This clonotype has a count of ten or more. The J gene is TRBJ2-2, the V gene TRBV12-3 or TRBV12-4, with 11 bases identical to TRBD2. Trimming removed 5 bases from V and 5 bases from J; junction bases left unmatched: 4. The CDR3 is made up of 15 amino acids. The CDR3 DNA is TGTGCCAGCAGTCCTCGACTAGCGGGGACCGGGGAGCTGTTTTTT. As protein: CASSPRLAGTGELFF.

CDR3: CSGSTGHSYEQYF. The CDR3 nucleotides are TGCAGCGGTAGCACAGGGCATTCCTACGAGCAGTACTTC. V usage is TRBV29-1 and J usage is TRBJ2-7, with a possible D match to TRBD1 (6 bases). Germline CDR1 SQVTM, CDR2 ANQGSEA. This CDR3 has 13 residues. Trimming cost V 7 bases and J 1 base, with 14 bases left between them.

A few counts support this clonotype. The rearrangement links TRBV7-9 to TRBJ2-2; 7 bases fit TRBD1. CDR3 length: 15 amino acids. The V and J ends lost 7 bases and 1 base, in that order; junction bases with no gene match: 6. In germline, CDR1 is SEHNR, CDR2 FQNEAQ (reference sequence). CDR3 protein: CASNGDSGNTGELFF. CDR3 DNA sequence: TGTGCCAGCAACGGGGACAGCGGGAACACCGGGGAGCTGTTTTTT.

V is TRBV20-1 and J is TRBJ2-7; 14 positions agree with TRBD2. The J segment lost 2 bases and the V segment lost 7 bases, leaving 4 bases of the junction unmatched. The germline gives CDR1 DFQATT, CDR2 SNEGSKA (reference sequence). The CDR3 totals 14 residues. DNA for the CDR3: TGCAGTGTTATGACTAGCGGGAGGGCCTACGAGCAGTACTTC. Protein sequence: CSVMTSGRAYEQYF.

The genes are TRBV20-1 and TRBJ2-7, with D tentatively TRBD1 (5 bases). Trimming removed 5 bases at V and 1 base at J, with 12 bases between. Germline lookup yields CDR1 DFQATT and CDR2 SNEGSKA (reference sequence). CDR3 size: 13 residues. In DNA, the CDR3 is TGCAGTGCTCCAAAACAGGATTCCTACGAGCAGTACTTC. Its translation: CSAPKQDSYEQYF.

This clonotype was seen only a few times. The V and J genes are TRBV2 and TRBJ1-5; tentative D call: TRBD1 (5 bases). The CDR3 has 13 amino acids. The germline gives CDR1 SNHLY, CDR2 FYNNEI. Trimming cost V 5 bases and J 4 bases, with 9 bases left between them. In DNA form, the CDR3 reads TGTGCCAGCAGTCGGGACGTTAATCAGCCCCAGCATTTT. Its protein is CASSRDVNQPQHF. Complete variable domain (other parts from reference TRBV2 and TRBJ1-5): EPEVTQTPSHQVTQMGQEVILRCVPISNHLYFYWYRQILGQKVEFLVSFYNNEISEKSEIFDDQFSVERPDGSNFTLKIRSTKLEDSAMYFCASSRDVNQPQHFGDGTRLSIL.

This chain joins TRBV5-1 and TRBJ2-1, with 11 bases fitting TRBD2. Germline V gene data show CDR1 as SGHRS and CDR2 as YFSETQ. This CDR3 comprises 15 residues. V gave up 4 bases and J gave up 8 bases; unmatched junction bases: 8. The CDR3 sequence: CASSGSGRAYDEQFF. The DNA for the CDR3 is TGCGCCAGCAGCGGTAGCGGGAGGGCCTATGATGAGCAGTTCTTC.

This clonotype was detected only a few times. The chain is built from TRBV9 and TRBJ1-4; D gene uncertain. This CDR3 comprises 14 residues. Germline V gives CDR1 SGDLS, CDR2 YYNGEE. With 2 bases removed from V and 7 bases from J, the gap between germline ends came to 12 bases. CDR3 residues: CASSVYSDGEKLFF. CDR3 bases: TGTGCCAGCAGCGTTTATTCCGACGGTGAAAAACTGTTTTTT.

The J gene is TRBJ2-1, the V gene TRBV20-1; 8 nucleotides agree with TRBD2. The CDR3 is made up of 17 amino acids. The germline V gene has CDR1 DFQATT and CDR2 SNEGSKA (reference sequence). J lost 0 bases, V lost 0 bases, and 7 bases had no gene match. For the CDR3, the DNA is TGCAGTGCTAGAGATGAGGCGGGGGGACCCTCCTACAATGAGCAGTTCTTC. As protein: CSARDEAGGPSYNEQFF.

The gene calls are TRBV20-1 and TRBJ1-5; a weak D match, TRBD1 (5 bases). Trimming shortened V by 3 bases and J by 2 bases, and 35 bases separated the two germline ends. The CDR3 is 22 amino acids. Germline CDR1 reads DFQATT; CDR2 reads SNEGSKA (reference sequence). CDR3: CSARGRGTGRKSARERNQPQHF. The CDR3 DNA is TGCAGTGCTAGGGGTAGAGGTACAGGCCGAAAGTCGGCAAGGGAGCGCAATCAGCCCCAGCATTTT.

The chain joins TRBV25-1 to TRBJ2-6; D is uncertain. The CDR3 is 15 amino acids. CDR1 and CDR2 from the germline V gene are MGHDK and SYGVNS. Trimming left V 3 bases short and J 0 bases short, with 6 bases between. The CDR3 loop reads CASSETPSGANVLTF. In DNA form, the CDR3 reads TGTGCCAGCAGTGAGACTCCCTCTGGGGCCAACGTCCTGACTTTC. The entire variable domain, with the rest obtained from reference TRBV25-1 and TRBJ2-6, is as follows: EADIYQTPRYLVIGTGKKITLECSQTMGHDKMYWYQQDPGMELHLIHYSYGVNSTEKGDLSSESTVSRIRTEHFPLTLESARPSHTSQYLCASSETPSGANVLTFGAGSRLTVL.

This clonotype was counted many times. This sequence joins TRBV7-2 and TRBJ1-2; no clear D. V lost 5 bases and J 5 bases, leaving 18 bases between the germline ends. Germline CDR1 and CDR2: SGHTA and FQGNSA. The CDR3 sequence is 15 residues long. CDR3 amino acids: CASSPRAAFGYGYTF. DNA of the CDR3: TGTGCCAGCAGCCCTCGGGCCGCGTTTGGATATGGCTACACCTTC.

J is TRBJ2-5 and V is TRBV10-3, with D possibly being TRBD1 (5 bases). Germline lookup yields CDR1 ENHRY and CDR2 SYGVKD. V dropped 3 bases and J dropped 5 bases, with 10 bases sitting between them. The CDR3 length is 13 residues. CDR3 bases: TGTGCCATCAGTGAATGGCAGGGCGAGACCCAGTACTTC. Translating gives CAISEWQGETQYF.

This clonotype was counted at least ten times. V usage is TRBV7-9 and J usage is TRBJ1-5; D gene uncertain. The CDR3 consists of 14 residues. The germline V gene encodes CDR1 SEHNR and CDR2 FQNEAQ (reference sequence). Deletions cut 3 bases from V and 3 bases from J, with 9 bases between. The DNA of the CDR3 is TGTGCCAGCAGCTTGTTCGGGGACAATCAGCCCCAGCATTTT. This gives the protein CASSLFGDNQPQHF.